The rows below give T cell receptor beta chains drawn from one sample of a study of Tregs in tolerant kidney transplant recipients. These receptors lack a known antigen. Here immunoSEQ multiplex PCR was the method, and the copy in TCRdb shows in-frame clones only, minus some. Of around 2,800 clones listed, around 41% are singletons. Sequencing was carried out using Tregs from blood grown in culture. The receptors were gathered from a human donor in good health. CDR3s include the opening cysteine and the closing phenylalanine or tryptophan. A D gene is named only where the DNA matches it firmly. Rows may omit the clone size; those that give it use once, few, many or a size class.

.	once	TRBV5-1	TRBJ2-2	TGCGCCAGCAGCTTAGCCGGGAACACCGGGGAGCTGTTTTTT	CASSLAGNTGELFF
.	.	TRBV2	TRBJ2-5	TGTGCCAGCAGTTTCCAAGAGACCCAGTACTTC	CASSFQETQYF
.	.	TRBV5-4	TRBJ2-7	TGTGCCAGCAGCCTTCGAACCTACGAGCAGTACTTC	CASSLRTYEQYF
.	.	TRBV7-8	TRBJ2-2	TGTGCCAGCAAACTTAGGCCTTTGGGGACCGGGGAGCTGTTTTTT	CASKLRPLGTGELFF
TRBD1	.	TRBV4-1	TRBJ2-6	TGCGCCAGCAGCCGAGGACAGGGTTTCTCTGGGGCCAACGTCCTGACTTTC	CASSRGQGFSGANVLTF
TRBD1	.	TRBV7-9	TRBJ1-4	TGTGCCAGCAGCCCTGGACAGGGAGAGGAAAAACTGTTTTTT	CASSPGQGEEKLFF
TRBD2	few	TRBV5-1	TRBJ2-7	TGCGCCAGCAGCTTGGTTGGGACTAGCGTGTACGAGCAGTACTTC	CASSLVGTSVYEQYF
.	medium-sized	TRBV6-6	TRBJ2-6	TGTGCCAGCAGTTACTCAGTTATCTCTGGGGCCAACGTCCTGACTTTC	CASSYSVISGANVLTF
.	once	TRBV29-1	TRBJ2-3	TGCAGCATCCCGCCTTGGGGCACAGATACGCAGTATTTT	CSIPPWGTDTQYF
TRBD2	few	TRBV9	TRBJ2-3	TGTGCCAGCAGCGTAGCACTAGCGGGATTCACAGATACGCAGTATTTT	CASSVALAGFTDTQYF
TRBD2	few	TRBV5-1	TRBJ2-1	TGCGCCAGCAGCTTGTATCGGGCGGGAGTCGGCAATGAGCAGTTCTTC	CASSLYRAGVGNEQFF
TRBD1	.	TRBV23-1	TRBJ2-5	TGCGCCAGCAGTCAATCGACTCGACAGGGGAGAGAAGAGACCCAGTACTTC	CASSQSTRQGREETQYF
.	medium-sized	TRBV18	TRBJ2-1	TGTGCCAGCTCACCATCCCAGGGTAACTACAATGAGCAGTTCTTC	CASSPSQGNYNEQFF
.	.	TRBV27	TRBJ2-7	TGTGCCAGCAGTTTCTTTGGGGGTGCGAGGGAGCAGTACTTC	CASSFFGGAREQYF
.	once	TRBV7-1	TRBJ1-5	TGTGCCAGCAGCTTAGCCGGGGCAAATCAGCCCCAGCATTTT	CASSLAGANQPQHF
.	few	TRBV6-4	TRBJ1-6	TGTGCCAGCAGCCGCGGCTTCATGGACCGTAGCTCCTATAATTCACCCCTCCACTTT	CASSRGFMDRSSYNSPLHF
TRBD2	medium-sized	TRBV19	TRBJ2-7	TGTGCCAGTAGTCCACTTAGGACTAGCGGAAGCTACGAGCAGTACTTC	CASSPLRTSGSYEQYF
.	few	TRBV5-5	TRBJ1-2	TGTGCCAGCAGCCCGATTCGAGCTTCTAACTATGGCTACACCTTC	CASSPIRASNYGYTF
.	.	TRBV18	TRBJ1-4	TGTGCCAGCTCATCGCGCAGCGGCTCTTCCGAAAAACTGTTTTTT	CASSSRSGSSEKLFF
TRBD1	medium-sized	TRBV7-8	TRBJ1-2	TGTGCCAGCAGCTTCGACACGGGACAGGATGGCTACACCTTC	CASSFDTGQDGYTF
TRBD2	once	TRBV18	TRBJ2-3	TGTGCCAGCTCACCCCAACTAGCGAGGGGCACAGATACGCAGTATTTT	CASSPQLARGTDTQYF
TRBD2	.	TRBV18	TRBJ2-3	TGTGCCAGCTCAAGACTAGCGGGAGGTTCATTTGGGAGCGCAGATACGCAGTATTTT	CASSRLAGGSFGSADTQYF
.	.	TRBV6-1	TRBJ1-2	TGTGCCAGCAGTGAATTCCGACAGACCTATGGCTACACCTTC	CASSEFRQTYGYTF
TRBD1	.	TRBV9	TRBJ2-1	TGTGCCAGCAGCGTTCTAGGTACAGGGGGTGAGCAGTTCTTC	CASSVLGTGGEQFF
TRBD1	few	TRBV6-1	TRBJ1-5	TGTGCCAGCAGTGACCTTTGGACAGGGCTTTCCAATCAGCCCCAGCATTTT	CASSDLWTGLSNQPQHF
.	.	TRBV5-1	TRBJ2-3	TGCGCCAGCAGCTTGGGAGTTGGAGATACGCAGTATTTT	CASSLGVGDTQYF
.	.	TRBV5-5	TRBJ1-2	TGTGCCAGCAGCGATTCCCCCGCCGGACAATGGGGCTATGGCTACACCTTC	CASSDSPAGQWGYGYTF
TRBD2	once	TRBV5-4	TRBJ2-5	TGTGCCAGCAGCTTGACTAGCGGGGGGCAAGAGACCCAGTACTTC	CASSLTSGGQETQYF
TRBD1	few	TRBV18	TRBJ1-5	TGTGCCAGCTCACTTGACAGGGCTCAGCCCCAGCATTTT	CASSLDRAQPQHF
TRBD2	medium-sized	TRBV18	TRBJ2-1	TGTGCCAGCTCACCATGGACTAGCGGGAGAGGGGGTGAGCAGTTCTTC	CASSPWTSGRGGEQFF
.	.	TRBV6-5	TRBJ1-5	TGTGCCAGCAGGCAACAGGGTAATCAGCCCCAGCATTTT	CASRQQGNQPQHF
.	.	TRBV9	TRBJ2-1	TGTGCCAGCAGCGTAGCCGGGCAGGGGGCGGCTAGCGGGCATTACAATGAGCAGTTCTTC	CASSVAGQGAASGHYNEQFF
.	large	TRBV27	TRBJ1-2	TGTGCCATCGTGCCAGCGGGCAACTATGGCTACACCTTC	CAIVPAGNYGYTF
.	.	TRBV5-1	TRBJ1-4	TGCGCCAGCAGCTTAAATGGAGAAAAACTGTTTTTT	CASSLNGEKLFF
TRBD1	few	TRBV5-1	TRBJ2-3	TGCGCCAGCAGGGGCGGGACAGGGTACACAGATACGCAGTATTTT	CASRGGTGYTDTQYF
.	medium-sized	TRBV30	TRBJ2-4	TGTGCCTGGAGTGTAGGTTTAGATACTTACTTC	CAWSVGLDTYF
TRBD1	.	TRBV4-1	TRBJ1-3	TGCGCCAGCAGCCAAGAATCGGCGGGACAGCTTGGAAACACCATATATTTT	CASSQESAGQLGNTIYF
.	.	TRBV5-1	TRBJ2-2	TGCGCCAGCAGCTGGTTAGCGAACACCGGGGAGCTGTTTTTT	CASSWLANTGELFF
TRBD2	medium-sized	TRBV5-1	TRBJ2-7	TGCGCCAGCAGCTTGAGTGTGATTAGCGGGAGGGCGGGGGAGCAGTACTTC	CASSLSVISGRAGEQYF
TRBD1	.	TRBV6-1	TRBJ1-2	TGTGCCAGCAGTGAATTGGGACAGGTACTCCCCTATGGCTACACCTTC	CASSELGQVLPYGYTF
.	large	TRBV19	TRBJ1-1	TGTGCCAGTAGTACGCCCTTGGGGAAGGGGAACACTGAAGCTTTCTTT	CASSTPLGKGNTEAFF
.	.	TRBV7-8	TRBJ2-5	TGTGCCAGCAGCTTAAATTCCTGGGCAGTCAAAGAGACCCAGTACTTC	CASSLNSWAVKETQYF
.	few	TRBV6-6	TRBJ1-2	TGTGCCAGCAAGGCGGGGTTAGGCTACACCTTC	CASKAGLGYTF
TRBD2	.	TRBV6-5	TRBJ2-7	TGTGCCAGCAGGCTAGCGGGGGCCGGCGGGTCCGAGCAGTACTTC	CASRLAGAGGSEQYF
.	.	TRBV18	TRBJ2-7	TGTGCCAGCTCACCTGCCACGGTAAACCGCTTATTCTCCTACGAGCAGTACTTC	CASSPATVNRLFSYEQYF
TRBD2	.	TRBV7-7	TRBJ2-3	TGTGCCAGCAGCCCCCAACTAGCGGGATGGGATACGCAGTATTTT	CASSPQLAGWDTQYF
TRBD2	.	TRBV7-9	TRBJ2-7	TGTGCCAGCAGCTTAGGGATGACTAGCGGGCTTCCCTACGAGCAGTACTTC	CASSLGMTSGLPYEQYF
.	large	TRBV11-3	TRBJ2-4	TGTGCCAGCAGCGAAGGAGGCCTAGCCAAAAACATTCAGTACTTC	CASSEGGLAKNIQYF
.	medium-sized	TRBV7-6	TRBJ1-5	TGTGCCAGCAGCTTAGACATATCCCAGCCCCAGCATTTT	CASSLDISQPQHF
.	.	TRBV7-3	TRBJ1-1	TGTGCCAGCAGCTTGGCCTTGAGGAACACTGAAGCTTTCTTT	CASSLALRNTEAFF
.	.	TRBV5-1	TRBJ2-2	TGCGCCAGCAGCCCTGGAAGGGGCAAACACCGGGGAGCTGTTTTT	CASSPGRGKHRGAVF
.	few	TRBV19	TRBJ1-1	TGTGCCAGTAGGCCGGGACAATCGAACACTGAAGCTTTCTTT	CASRPGQSNTEAFF
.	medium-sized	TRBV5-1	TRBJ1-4	TGCGCCAGCAGCCTTTTCCGAGGTCCTAATGAAAAACTGTTTTTT	CASSLFRGPNEKLFF